One sample yielded the 6 T cell receptor beta chains listed below, sequenced in a study of T cell clonality in common variable immunodeficiency. This table comes from immunoSEQ multiplex PCR, and its TCRdb copy is limited to in-frame clones, with some not included. Sampling found around 52,000 clones, none seen once. The sequenced material came from peripheral blood mononuclear cells. The source of these receptors is a person between 18 and 70 years old in good health.

This clone was picked up many times. The read ends 3 residues shy of where the CDR3 ends; the end is completed using the germline J gene. The rearrangement uses TRBV20-1 and TRBJ1-1; TRBD1 matches at 7 bases. Trimming removed 2 bases from V and 1 base from J; junction bases left unmatched: 7. The CDR3 sequence is 15 residues long. CDR1 and CDR2 from the germline V gene are DFQATT and SNEGSKA (reference sequence). CDR3 residues: CSARTPGQPNTEAFF. The CDR3 bases that were read are TGCAGTGCTAGAACTCCGGGACAGCCGAACACTGAA.

This clone was counted at least ten times. The sequenced CDR3 bases are TGTGCCAGCATCCAGGGCGGATTAGCGGGAGATACG. It is translated as CASIQGGLAGDT. The whole CDR3 sequence is CASIQGGLAGDTQYF. This chain joins TRBV2 and TRBJ2-3, with 7 bases aligning to TRBD2. Sequencing ends 3 residues short of the CDR3 end; the germline J gene provides the rest. Unmatched junction bases numbered 12, after V lost 7 bases and J lost 5 bases. The CDR3 is 15 residues long. Looked up from germline, CDR1 is SNHLY and CDR2 is FYNNEI.

This clone was seen ten or more times. The DNA ends 3 residues before the CDR3 does, and the rest of the CDR3 is filled in from the germline J gene. This chain connects TRBV19 to TRBJ2-7, with 7 nucleotides matching TRBD2. J gave up 0 bases and V 2 bases, and 10 bases lay outside the gene matches. This CDR3 is built from 17 residues. Looked up from germline, CDR1 is LNHDA and CDR2 is SQIVND (reference sequence). The chain's CDR3 is CASSIIGSAGFSYEQYF. The CDR3 DNA, read in part, is TGTGCCAGTAGTATAATCGGGTCAGCGGGATTCTCCTACGAG. Variable domain in full (rest from reference TRBV19 and TRBJ2-7): DGGITQSPKYLFRKEGQNVTLSCEQNLNHDAMYWYRQDPGQGLRLIYYSQIVNDFQKGDIAEGYSVSREKKESFPLTVTSAQKNPTAFYLCASSIIGSAGFSYEQYFGPGTRLTVT.

This clone was recorded at least ten times. The read halts 3 residues ahead of the CDR3 end, with the missing end drawn from the germline J gene. V gene TRBV13 combines with J gene TRBJ1-6; perhaps TRBD1 as D (5 bases). The germline CDR1 and CDR2 sequences are PRHDT and FYEKMQ (reference sequence). The ends were cut back, 5 bases at V and 7 bases at J, with 12 bases in the middle. The CDR3 totals 14 residues. The DNA read from the CDR3 is TGTGCCAGCAGCCAGGGCCGGTGGAATTCACCC. This gives the protein CASSQGRWNSP. The CDR3 reads in full as CASSQGRWNSPLHF.

Comment on this clone: The read terminates 3 residues before the CDR3 end, so the remaining end is supplied by the germline J gene. This chain uses TRBV6-2 or TRBV6-3 with TRBJ1-3; no clear D. This CDR3 contains 15 residues. CDR1 is MNHEY, CDR2 SVGEGT, per germline. V lost 5 bases and J 0 bases, leaving 11 bases between the germline ends. The CDR3 sequence is CASSRGGFSGNTIYF. CDR3 DNA, as far as it was read: TGTGCCAGCAGTCGCGGCGGCTTCTCTGGAAACACC.

In its sample, this clone was seen many times. The read finishes 3 residues shy of the CDR3 end, and the germline J gene is used to complete it. The chain joins TRBV20-1 to TRBJ2-3; TRBD1 agrees at 8 bases. Germline CDR1 DFQATT, CDR2 SNEGSKA (reference sequence). J gave up 3 bases and V 3 bases, and 11 bases lay outside the gene matches. The CDR3 extends over 16 amino acids. Partial CDR3 DNA: TGCAGTGCTAGTCGCCCGGACAGGGACCCAACAGATACG. It specifies CSASRPDRDPTDT. In full, the CDR3 is CSASRPDRDPTDTQYF.